The present entry profiles one T cell receptor (beta chain) with its context. J gave up 3 bases and V 0 bases, and 2 bases lay outside the gene matches. CDR1 and CDR2 from the germline V gene are SGHNT and YYREEE (reference sequence). The length of the CDR3 is 14 residues. The sample comes from a study of blood T cell repertoires in COVID-19. Across the whole study: The United States, Italy and Spain were the sources of the acute and convalescent COVID-19 samples.

Per the original methods: Counts of nucleated cells, estimated from reference gene primer amplification, were obtained. Profiled with immunoSEQ multiplex PCR; TCRdb holds only in-frame clones, not every one. V, J and clone size reflect that table, while D and trimming were determined from the DNA. Of about 380,000 clones in the sample, 81% were seen once. Sequenced input: peripheral blood. The sequence came from a human donor with acute or convalescent COVID-19. The donor label of this sample is uncertain. The J gene is TRBJ2-7, the V gene TRBV5-4, with TRBD1 matching over 8 bases. The CDR3 sequence is CASSLDRGFYEQYF. CDR3 nucleotide sequence: TGTGCCAGCAGCTTGGACAGGGGGTTCTACGAGCAGTACTTC.